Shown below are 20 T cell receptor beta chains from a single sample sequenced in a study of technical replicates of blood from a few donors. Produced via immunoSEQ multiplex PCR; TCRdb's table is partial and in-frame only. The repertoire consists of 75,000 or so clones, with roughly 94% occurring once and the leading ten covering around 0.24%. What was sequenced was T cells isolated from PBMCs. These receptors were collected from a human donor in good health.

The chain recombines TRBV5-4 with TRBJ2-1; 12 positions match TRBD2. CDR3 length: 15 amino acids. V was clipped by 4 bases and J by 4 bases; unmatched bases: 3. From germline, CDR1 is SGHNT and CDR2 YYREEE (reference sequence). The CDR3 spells CASSAGTSGYNEQFF. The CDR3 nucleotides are TGTGCCAGCAGCGCCGGGACTAGCGGGTACAATGAGCAGTTCTTC.

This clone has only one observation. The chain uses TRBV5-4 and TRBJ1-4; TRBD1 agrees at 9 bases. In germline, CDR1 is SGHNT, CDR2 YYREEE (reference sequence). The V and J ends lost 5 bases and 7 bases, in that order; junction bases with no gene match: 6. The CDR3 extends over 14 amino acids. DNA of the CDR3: TGTGCCAGCAGTCCGACAGGGGGGATTGAAAAACTGTTTTTT. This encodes CASSPTGGIEKLFF.

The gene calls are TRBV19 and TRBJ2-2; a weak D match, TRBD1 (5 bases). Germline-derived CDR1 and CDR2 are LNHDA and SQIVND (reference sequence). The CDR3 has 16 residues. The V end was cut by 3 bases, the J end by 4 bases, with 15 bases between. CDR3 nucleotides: TGTGCCAGTAGTATCGGAAGGGGCCATATCACCGGGGAGCTGTTTTTT. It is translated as CASSIGRGHITGELFF.

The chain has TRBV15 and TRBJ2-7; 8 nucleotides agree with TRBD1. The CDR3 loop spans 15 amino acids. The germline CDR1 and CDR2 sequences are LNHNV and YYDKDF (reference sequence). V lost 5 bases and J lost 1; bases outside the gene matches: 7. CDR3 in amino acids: CATSESRDRSYEQYF. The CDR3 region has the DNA TGTGCCACCAGCGAAAGCCGGGACAGGTCCTACGAGCAGTACTTC.

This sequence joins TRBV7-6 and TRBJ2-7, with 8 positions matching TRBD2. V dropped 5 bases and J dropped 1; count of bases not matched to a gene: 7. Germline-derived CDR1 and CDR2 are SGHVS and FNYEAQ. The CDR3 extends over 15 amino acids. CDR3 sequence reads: CASSLGTSTSYEQYF. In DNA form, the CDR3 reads TGTGCCAGCAGCCTCGGGACTAGTACGTCCTACGAGCAGTACTTC.

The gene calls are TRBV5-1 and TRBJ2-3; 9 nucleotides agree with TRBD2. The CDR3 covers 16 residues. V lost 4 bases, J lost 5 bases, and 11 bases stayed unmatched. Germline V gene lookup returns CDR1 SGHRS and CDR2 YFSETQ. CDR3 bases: TGCGCCAGCAGCCTGCCAGGCGGGGGGGGCCAAGATACGCAGTATTTT. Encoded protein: CASSLPGGGGQDTQYF.

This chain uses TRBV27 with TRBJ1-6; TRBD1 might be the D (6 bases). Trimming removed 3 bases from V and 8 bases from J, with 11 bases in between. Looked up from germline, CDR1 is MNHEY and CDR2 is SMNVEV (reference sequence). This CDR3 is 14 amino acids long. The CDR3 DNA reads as TGTGCCAGCAGTTTTTCGGACAGCCATTCACCCCTCCACTTT. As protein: CASSFSDSHSPLHF.

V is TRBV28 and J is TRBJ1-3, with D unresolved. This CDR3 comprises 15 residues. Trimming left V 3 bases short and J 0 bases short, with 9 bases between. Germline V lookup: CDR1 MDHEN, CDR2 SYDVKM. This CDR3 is CASSFPGPSGNTIYF. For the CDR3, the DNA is TGTGCCAGCAGTTTTCCAGGTCCCTCTGGAAACACCATATATTTT.

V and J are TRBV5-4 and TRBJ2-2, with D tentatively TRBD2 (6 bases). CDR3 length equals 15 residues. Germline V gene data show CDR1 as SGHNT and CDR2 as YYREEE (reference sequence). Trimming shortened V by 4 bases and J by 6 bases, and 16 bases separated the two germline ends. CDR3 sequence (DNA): TGTGCCAGCAGCGCGGGACTCCTCGGCTCCGGGGAGCTGTTTTTT. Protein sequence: CASSAGLLGSGELFF.

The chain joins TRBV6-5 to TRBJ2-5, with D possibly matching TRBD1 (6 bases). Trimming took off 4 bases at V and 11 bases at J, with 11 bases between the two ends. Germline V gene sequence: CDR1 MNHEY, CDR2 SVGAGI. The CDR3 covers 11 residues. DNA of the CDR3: TGTGCCAGCAGTTCTACGGGGACACAGTACTTC. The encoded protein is CASSSTGTQYF.

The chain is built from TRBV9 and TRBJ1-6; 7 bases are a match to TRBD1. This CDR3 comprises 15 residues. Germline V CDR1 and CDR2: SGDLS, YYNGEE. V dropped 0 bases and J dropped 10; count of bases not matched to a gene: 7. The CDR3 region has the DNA TGTGCCAGCAGCGTAGCTCGCAGGGGGAACTCACCCCTCCACTTT. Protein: CASSVARRGNSPLHF.

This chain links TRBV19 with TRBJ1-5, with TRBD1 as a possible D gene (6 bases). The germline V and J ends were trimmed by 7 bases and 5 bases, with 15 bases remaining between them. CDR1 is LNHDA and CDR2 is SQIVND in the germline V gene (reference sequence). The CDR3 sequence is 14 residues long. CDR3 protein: CASKGRQGYQPQHF. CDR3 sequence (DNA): TGTGCCAGTAAAGGAAGGCAGGGGTATCAGCCCCAGCATTTT.

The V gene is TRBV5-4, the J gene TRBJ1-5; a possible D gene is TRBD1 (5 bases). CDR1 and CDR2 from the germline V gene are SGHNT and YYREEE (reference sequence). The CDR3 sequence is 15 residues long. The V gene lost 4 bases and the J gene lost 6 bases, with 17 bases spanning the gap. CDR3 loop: CASSIGVQGGQPQHF. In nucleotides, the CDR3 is TGTGCCAGCAGCATTGGGGTCCAGGGAGGTCAGCCCCAGCATTTT.

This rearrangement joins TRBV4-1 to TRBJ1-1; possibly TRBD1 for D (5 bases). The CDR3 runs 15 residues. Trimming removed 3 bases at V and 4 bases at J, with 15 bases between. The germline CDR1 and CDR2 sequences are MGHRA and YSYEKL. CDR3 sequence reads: CASSHEKGRSTEAFF. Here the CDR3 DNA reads TGCGCCAGCAGCCACGAAAAGGGGAGGAGCACTGAAGCTTTCTTT.

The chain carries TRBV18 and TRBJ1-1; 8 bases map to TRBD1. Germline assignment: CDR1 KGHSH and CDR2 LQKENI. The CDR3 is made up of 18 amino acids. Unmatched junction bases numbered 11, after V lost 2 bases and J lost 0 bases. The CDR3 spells CASSPTRDRPYMNTEAFF. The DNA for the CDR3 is TGTGCCAGCTCACCAACGCGGGACAGGCCCTACATGAACACTGAAGCTTTCTTT.

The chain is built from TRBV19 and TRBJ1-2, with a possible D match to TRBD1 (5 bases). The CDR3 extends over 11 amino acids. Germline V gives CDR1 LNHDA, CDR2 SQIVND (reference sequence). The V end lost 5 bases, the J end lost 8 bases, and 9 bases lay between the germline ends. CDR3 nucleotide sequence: TGTGCCAGTAGTTGGGGCCGGGGCTACACCTTC. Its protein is CASSWGRGYTF.

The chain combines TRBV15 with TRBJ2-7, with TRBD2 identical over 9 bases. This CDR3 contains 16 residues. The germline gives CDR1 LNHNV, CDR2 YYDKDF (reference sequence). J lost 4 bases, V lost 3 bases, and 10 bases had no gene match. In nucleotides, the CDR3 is TGTGCCACCAGCAGCCAGGTTGGCGGGAGGGGATACGAGCAGTACTTC. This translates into CATSSQVGGRGYEQYF.

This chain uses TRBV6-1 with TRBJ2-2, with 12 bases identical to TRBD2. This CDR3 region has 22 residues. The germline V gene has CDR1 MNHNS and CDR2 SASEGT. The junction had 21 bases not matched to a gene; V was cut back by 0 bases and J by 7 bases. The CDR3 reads CASSEAVIMILAGGSSGGELFF. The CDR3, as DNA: TGTGCCAGCAGTGAAGCTGTGATTATGATTCTAGCGGGAGGGTCCAGTGGCGGGGAGCTGTTTTTT.

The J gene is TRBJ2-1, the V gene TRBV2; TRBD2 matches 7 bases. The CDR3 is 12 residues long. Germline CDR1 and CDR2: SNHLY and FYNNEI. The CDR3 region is CAEGAGENEQFF. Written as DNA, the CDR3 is TGTGCAGAAGGGGCGGGGGAAAATGAGCAGTTCTTC.

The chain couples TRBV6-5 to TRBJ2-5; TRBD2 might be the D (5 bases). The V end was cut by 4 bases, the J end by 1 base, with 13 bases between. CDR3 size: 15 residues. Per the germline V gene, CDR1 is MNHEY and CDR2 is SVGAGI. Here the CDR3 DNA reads TGTGCCAGCAGTTCTCCCGGGGAGAGCCAAGAGACCCAGTACTTC. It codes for CASSSPGESQETQYF.